The TCR beta chain under discussion was sequenced for a study of blood T cell repertoires in COVID-19 (dated by TCRdb to 2020 to 2021). In the study overall: Samples from collaborators originated in the United States, Italy and Spain and spanned both the acute and convalescent phases of COVID-19. The sample metadata nearly always contained a de-identified subject ID, COVID-19 status, age in years and sex. Where available, HLA class I and class II types were obtained from metadata supplied by the sample provider rather than from assay-based typing. The repertoires were made available in a free public database intended to serve as a resource for research on the immune response to SARS-CoV-2. The prospective study material was composed of cDNA or gDNA derived from T cells, B-cell-depleted T cells, or PBMCs. The samples were drawn from the first 160 participants of the ongoing ImmuneRACE study and from more than 1,000 subjects provided by 6 global collaborators. The dataset comprised deeply sampled blood TCRbeta repertoires from subjects exposed to, actively infected with, or recovered from COVID-19. What the study reported, not specific to this receptor: The amount of clinical and demographic metadata varied by source and participant and was provided uncurated.

As for this clone: Its antigen remains unidentified. The input lacks base qualities; no much larger clone sits a single base away.

CDR1 MNHEY and CDR2 SMNVEV were looked up in the germline V gene (reference sequence). The cysteine opens and the phenylalanine closes a CDR3 of 13 amino acids. The entry retains the CDR3 DNA only, 39 bases that are in frame from base 1. Cut back by 3 bases and 9 bases, the V and J ends lie 11 bases apart. TCRbeta CDR3 regions were amplified from genomic DNA by means of the immunoSEQ Assay, a bias-controlled multiplex PCR. As for the original processing: Nucleated cell counts per sample were estimated from amplification of reference gene primers within the assay. To quantify the absolute abundance of each unique TCRbeta CDR3 rearrangement, sequence reads were collapsed and filtered. For each sample, productive Simpson clonality was calculated as the square root of Simpson's diversity index over productive rearrangements. TCRdb retrieved this table from immuneACCESS and kept in-frame rearrangements only. Not all clones are present; in checked studies, unresolved V genes account for under half, and no reason is known for the remainder. V and J calls and clone size come straight from that table; D and trimming were deduced from the DNA. This sample holds hundreds of thousands of clones; more than 80% were observed only once. About 1.3% of the sample is taken by the ten largest.

One collaborating source in Seattle enrolled patients while the patients were actively infected and followed the patients over time throughout the course of disease. Collaborating institutions collected whole blood in K2EDTA tubes following their own protocols. For TCRbeta analysis, collaborators shipped samples in one of three forms: frozen whole blood, isolated PBMCs, or DNA extracted from either of those sample types. The sequence was collected from a woman in her twenties or thirties with COVID-19, enrolled during active disease. The sample consisted of peripheral blood. The V gene is TRBV27 and the J gene is TRBJ2-2; TRBD1 is perhaps the D gene, given 6 matching bases. The encoded CDR3 is CASSLQGWRELFF. The DNA is as follows: TGTGCCAGCAGTTTGCAGGGGTGGCGGGAGCTGTTTTTT.